Shown below are 27 T cell receptor beta chains from a single sample sequenced in a study of blood T cell repertoires in COVID-19. Assay used: immunoSEQ multiplex PCR; TCRdb lists only in-frame clones, some missing. The sample has about 250,000 clones; 83% are singletons. Sequencing was carried out using PBMCs or T cells enriched from blood (not recorded which). The receptors here all came from a woman between 40 and 55 years old who had been exposed to COVID-19.

The genes are TRBV11-2 and TRBJ2-3; tentatively, D is TRBD2 (5 bases). Germline lookup yields CDR1 SGHAT and CDR2 FQNNGV. There are 15 residues in the CDR3. The V gene lost 4 bases and the J gene lost 5 bases, with 16 bases spanning the gap. The CDR3 protein is CASSSEGVPGDTQYF. The CDR3 nucleotides read TGTGCCAGCAGCTCCGAGGGAGTTCCTGGAGATACGCAGTATTTT.

The chain carries TRBV20-1 and TRBJ2-3; TRBD2 agrees at 9 bases. After removal of 3 bases from V and 5 bases from J, the junction contained 18 bases not matched to a gene. The CDR3 consists of 18 residues. CDR1 and CDR2 (germline): DFQATT, SNEGSKA (reference sequence). The CDR3 DNA reads as TGCAGTGCTAGTCCCATCGGGACTAGCCCACGGGCCGGAGATACGCAGTATTTT. It yields the protein CSASPIGTSPRAGDTQYF.

The J gene is TRBJ1-6, the V gene TRBV2; 9 nucleotides line up with TRBD1. CDR1 and CDR2 from the germline V gene are SNHLY and FYNNEI. V lost 8 bases to trimming and J lost 7 bases; unmatched junction nucleotides: 9. The CDR3 has 15 residues. The CDR3 coding sequence is TGTGCCAGCGACATGACAGGGGGTAGCAATTCACCCCTCCACTTT. It specifies CASDMTGGSNSPLHF. The whole variable domain, remainder taken from reference TRBV2 and TRBJ1-6, is EPEVTQTPSHQVTQMGQEVILRCVPISNHLYFYWYRQILGQKVEFLVSFYNNEISEKSEIFDDQFSVERPDGSNFTLKIRSTKLEDSAMYFCASDMTGGSNSPLHFGNGTRLTVT.

This clone was recorded a few times. This sample also contains other DNA sequences that code for the same CDR3. The gene calls are TRBV5-1 and TRBJ1-5; D is ambiguous. V lost 0 bases and J lost 7, with 11 bases in between. Germline-derived CDR1 and CDR2 are SGHRS and YFSETQ. The CDR3 is made up of 14 amino acids. The CDR3, as DNA: TGCGCCAGCAGCTTGGACGGCGGGGAGCAGCCCCAGCATTTT. It codes for CASSLDGGEQPQHF.

To note about this clone: Relative to the germline gene, one junction end is altered; a read error may explain this. The genes are TRBV3-1 (or the pseudogene TRBV3-2) and TRBJ2-1, with 12 bases lining up with TRBD2. This CDR3 has 16 amino acids. Germline CDR1 is LGHDT and CDR2 is YNNKEL (reference sequence). CDR3 residues: CASSQGLAGGRNEQFF. CDR3 bases: TGTGCCAGCAGTCAAGGGCTAGCGGGGGGGCGTAATGAGCAGTTCTTC.

The V call is TRBV3-1 (or the pseudogene TRBV3-2), the J call TRBJ1-2, with D possibly TRBD1 on 5 matching bases. This CDR3 has 14 amino acids. V was shortened by 5 bases and J by 2 bases, with 12 bases between the two germline ends. Germline assignment: CDR1 LGHDT and CDR2 YNNKEL (reference sequence). CDR3 nucleotide sequence: TGTGCCAGCAGCAACCAGGGAGGCAACTATGGCTACACCTTC. Protein product: CASSNQGGNYGYTF.

V gene TRBV7-9 combines with J gene TRBJ2-5; 7 positions agree with TRBD1. J gave up 1 base and V 4 bases, and 18 bases lay outside the gene matches. Looked up from germline, CDR1 is SEHNR and CDR2 is FQNEAQ (reference sequence). The CDR3 sequence is 19 residues long. The CDR3 loop is CASSWMRRTGTLPQETQYF. The CDR3 DNA reads as TGTGCCAGCAGCTGGATGAGAAGGACAGGAACGCTTCCCCAAGAGACCCAGTACTTC.

The CDR3 loop reads CASTLQWGQGVGTREKLFF. The CDR3 DNA reads as TGTGCCAGCACTCTGCAGTGGGGGCAGGGGGTGGGGACGAGGGAAAAACTGTTTTTT. The chain couples TRBV28 to TRBJ1-4, with 7 nucleotides matching TRBD1. There are 19 residues in the CDR3. The V gene's germline CDR1 is MDHEN and CDR2 SYDVKM. Trimming cost V 7 bases and J 8 bases; bases outside gene matches: 25.

The chain combines TRBV2 with TRBJ1-6; the match to TRBD1 covers 8 bases. Germline assignment: CDR1 SNHLY and CDR2 FYNNEI. This CDR3 spans 14 amino acids. The V gene end was trimmed by 3 bases and the J gene end by 5 bases; junction bases not matched to a gene: 0. CDR3 nucleotides: TGTGCCAGCAGTGAGGACAGGGATAATTCACCCCTCCACTTT. It yields the protein CASSEDRDNSPLHF.

V usage is TRBV18 and J usage is TRBJ2-2; 10 bases are shared with TRBD1. There are 14 residues in the CDR3. Germline-derived CDR1 and CDR2 are KGHSH and LQKENI. After removal of 6 bases from V and 7 bases from J, the junction contained 5 bases not matched to a gene. The CDR3 sequence: CASSPGQGIGELFF. The CDR3, as DNA: TGTGCCAGCTCCCCGGGACAGGGGATCGGGGAGCTGTTTTTT.

The V and J genes are TRBV5-6 and TRBJ2-2; 11 nucleotides match TRBD2. The CDR3 has 17 amino acids. V was clipped by 0 bases and J by 0 bases; unmatched bases: 1. Germline CDR1 and CDR2: SGHDT and YYEEEE. The CDR3: CASSLASGGPNTGELFF. The CDR3 DNA follows: TGTGCCAGCAGCTTGGCTAGCGGGGGGCCGAACACCGGGGAGCTGTTTTTT.

The V gene is TRBV4-2, the J gene TRBJ2-6, with 11 bases identical to TRBD1. The V gene end was trimmed by 7 bases and the J gene end by 3 bases; junction bases not matched to a gene: 5. Germline V gene data show CDR1 as LGHNA and CDR2 as YNFKEQ. CDR3 length: 16 amino acids. This chain's CDR3 is CASTRTGGDGANVLTF. CDR3 DNA: TGTGCCAGCACCCGGACAGGGGGCGATGGGGCCAACGTCCTGACTTTC.

The chain is built from TRBV28 and TRBJ2-7, with D perhaps matching TRBD2 (5 bases). Germline V gives CDR1 MDHEN, CDR2 SYDVKM. V was pared by 3 bases and J by 1 base, with 7 bases between. The CDR3 has 13 amino acids. The CDR3 sequence is CASSLRGSYEQYF. The CDR3 DNA reads TGTGCCAGCAGTTTGAGAGGGTCCTACGAGCAGTACTTC.

The rearrangement uses TRBV12-5 and TRBJ2-2; TRBD2 agrees at 10 bases. V lost 3 bases to trimming and J lost 2 bases; unmatched junction nucleotides: 9. Germline V gives CDR1 LGHNT, CDR2 FRNRAP. This CDR3 has 18 residues. The CDR3 nucleotides are TGTGCTAGTGGTTTTTCAATCGGGACTAGCGATAACACCGGGGAGCTGTTTTTT. It is translated as CASGFSIGTSDNTGELFF.

V and J are TRBV9 and TRBJ2-3; D might be TRBD2 (6 bases). Germline V CDR1 and CDR2: SGDLS, YYNGEE. Trimming took 1 base from V and 5 from J, leaving 14 bases between them. The CDR3 has 15 residues. DNA of the CDR3: TGTGCCAGCAGCGTATTGAGTTCCGGGGGAGATACGCAGTATTTT. Its protein is CASSVLSSGGDTQYF.

In its sample, this clone was seen once. This chain connects TRBV21-1 to TRBJ1-5; the table's D call of TRBD1 was not tested on the DNA. TRBV21-1 is a pseudogene. The CDR3 runs to 13 residues. DNA for the CDR3: TGTGCCAGCACCAAGGGGCGAAATCAGCCCCAGCATTTT. Encoded protein: CASTKGRNQPQHF.

The V and J genes are TRBV4-1 and TRBJ1-6, with TRBD1 identical over 10 bases. Trimming cost V 4 bases and J 8 bases; bases outside gene matches: 8. The length of the CDR3 is 16 residues. Germline CDR1 reads MGHRA; CDR2 reads YSYEKL. The CDR3 loop is CASSLTTGGPDSPLHF. CDR3 nucleotide sequence: TGCGCCAGCAGCCTAACGACAGGGGGCCCGGATTCACCCCTCCACTTT.

V is TRBV6-5 and J is TRBJ1-6, with 9 bases identical to TRBD1. Germline loops: CDR1 MNHEY, CDR2 SVGAGI. The CDR3 is made up of 13 amino acids. Germline trimming cut 6 bases from V and 6 bases from J; bases unmatched to any gene: 0. The DNA of the CDR3 is TGTGCCAGCAGGACAGGGGGTAATTCACCCCTCCACTTT. Translated, it gives CASRTGGNSPLHF.

The V and J genes are TRBV12-3 or TRBV12-4 and TRBJ2-7; tentatively, D is TRBD1 (6 bases). The CDR3 is 12 residues long. Trimming stripped 4 bases from V and 11 bases from J, with 15 bases between. CDR3 DNA sequence: TGTGCCAGCAGTTACGGACAGACGTGGAAGTACTTC. Translation: CASSYGQTWKYF.

The chain joins TRBV28 to TRBJ2-7; 10 nucleotides line up with TRBD1. This CDR3 is built from 15 residues. The V gene end was trimmed by 9 bases and the J gene end by 5 bases; junction bases not matched to a gene: 13. CDR1 is MDHEN, CDR2 SYDVKM, per germline. The CDR3 nucleotides read TGTGCCAGTTCAGAACCGGGACAGGGGACCCACGAGCAGTACTTC. Encoded protein: CASSEPGQGTHEQYF.

This rearrangement joins TRBV5-1 to TRBJ1-4; no reliable D call. Trimming shortened V by 0 bases and J by 11 bases, and 8 bases separated the two germline ends. Germline CDR1 reads SGHRS; CDR2 reads YFSETQ. CDR3 size: 12 residues. This CDR3 reads CASSLESGKLFF. The CDR3 DNA follows: TGCGCCAGCAGCTTGGAATCGGGGAAACTGTTTTTT.

This clone is a singleton in its sample. The chain links TRBV9 to TRBJ1-6; perhaps TRBD1 as D (5 bases). The germline V gene encodes CDR1 SGDLS and CDR2 YYNGEE. This CDR3 contains 14 residues. The V end lost 0 bases, the J end lost 6 bases, and 7 bases lay between the germline ends. The CDR3 nucleotides read TGTGCCAGCAGCGTAGACAGGAGTAATTCACCCCTCCACTTT. This encodes CASSVDRSNSPLHF.

The chain combines TRBV30 with TRBJ2-7, with 9 bases fitting TRBD1. The V segment lost 5 bases and the J segment 8 bases; nucleotides outside the gene matches: 13. Per germline, CDR1 GTSNPN and CDR2 SVGIG (reference sequence). There are 14 residues in the CDR3. The CDR3 region is CAWHSGQGSTKQYF. The DNA for the CDR3 is TGTGCCTGGCACTCGGGACAGGGTTCTACGAAGCAGTACTTC.

As for this clone: The same CDR3 is also encoded by other DNA sequences in this sample. This chain joins TRBV19 and TRBJ1-5; 7 bases agree with TRBD1. With 6 bases clipped from V and 2 bases from J, the junction kept 4 bases outside the gene matches. Germline V CDR1 and CDR2: LNHDA, SQIVND (reference sequence). The CDR3 has 14 residues. The CDR3 DNA is TGTGCCAGTAGCGGCACAGGGGGCAATCAGCCCCAGCATTTT. It is translated as CASSGTGGNQPQHF.

V gene TRBV12-3 or TRBV12-4 combines with J gene TRBJ2-7, with unresolved D. This CDR3 contains 12 residues. Trimming cost V 6 bases and J 2 bases, with 8 bases left between them. The CDR3 nucleotides read TGTGCCAGCAGCCAAAATCCCTACGAGCAGTACTTC. Protein product: CASSQNPYEQYF.

The J gene is TRBJ1-2, the V gene TRBV5-1, with D possibly TRBD1 on 5 matching bases. CDR1 SGHRS and CDR2 YFSETQ come from the germline V gene. The CDR3 covers 14 residues. Trimming pared 0 bases from V and 8 bases from J, leaving 14 bases between. In nucleotides, the CDR3 is TGCGCCAGCAGCTTGGAGGGGCAGGGCCAAGGCTACACCTTC. This sequence encodes CASSLEGQGQGYTF.

This rearrangement joins TRBV5-1 to TRBJ2-1; 9 bases align to TRBD1. This CDR3 comprises 14 residues. The V gene end was trimmed by 3 bases and the J gene end by 7 bases; junction bases not matched to a gene: 5. Per germline, CDR1 SGHRS and CDR2 YFSETQ. The CDR3 here is CASSWTGAGNEQFF. For the CDR3, the DNA is TGCGCCAGCAGCTGGACAGGGGCGGGGAATGAGCAGTTCTTC.